The 22 T cell receptor beta chains below were found in one sample sequenced in a study of technical replicates of blood from a handful of donors. Assay: immunoSEQ multiplex PCR; the TCRdb copy retains only in-frame clones and omits some. The repertoire holds more than 90,000 clones, with approximately 94% as singletons. Input material: T cells isolated from PBMCs. The receptors come from a human donor in good health.

The V and J genes are TRBV18 and TRBJ1-2; 7 bases are shared with TRBD1. This CDR3 comprises 14 residues. Trimming at V came to 3 bases and at J to 3 bases, leaving 4 bases not matched to a gene. Germline V CDR1 and CDR2: KGHSH, LQKENI. CDR3 loop: CASSPRDSDYGYTF. In nucleotides, the CDR3 is TGTGCCAGCTCACCGCGGGACAGTGACTATGGCTACACCTTC. Full variable domain (missing parts from reference TRBV18 and TRBJ1-2): NAGVMQNPRHLVRRRGQEARLRCSPMKGHSHVYWYRQLPEEGLKFMVYLQKENIIDESGMPKERFSAEFPKEGPSILRIQQVVRGDSAAYFCASSPRDSDYGYTFGSGTRLTVV.

The chain recombines TRBV28 with TRBJ2-7; no clear D gene. Germline CDR1 and CDR2: MDHEN and SYDVKM. The CDR3 has 12 residues. V was cut by 7 bases and J by 4 bases, with 11 bases left in between. The CDR3 DNA reads TGTGCCAGCAAATCAGGTGATTACGAGCAGTACTTC. Its translation is CASKSGDYEQYF.

The V and J genes are TRBV5-1 and TRBJ1-6, with a tentative D call TRBD1 (5 bases). Between the trimmed V and J ends, which lost 0 bases and 6 bases, there was a span of 10 bases. This CDR3 comprises 15 residues. The germline V gene encodes CDR1 SGHRS and CDR2 YFSETQ. DNA for the CDR3: TGCGCCAGCAGCTTGGTTCCAGGGTCTAATTCACCCCTCCACTTT. This encodes CASSLVPGSNSPLHF.

This clone appeared once. This rearrangement joins TRBV6-1 to TRBJ1-5; D unresolved. Germline loops: CDR1 MNHNS, CDR2 SASEGT. V gave up 8 bases and J gave up 1 base, with 15 bases separating them. This CDR3 comprises 15 residues. This CDR3 is CASDEFHGSNQPQHF. CDR3 DNA: TGTGCCAGCGACGAATTCCACGGGAGCAATCAGCCCCAGCATTTT.

The chain combines TRBV7-2 with TRBJ2-1; 10 bases are a match to TRBD2. With 7 bases clipped from V and 9 bases from J, the junction kept 9 bases outside the gene matches. Germline values: CDR1 SGHTA, CDR2 FQGNSA. This CDR3 contains 14 residues. Written as DNA, the CDR3 is TGTGCCAGCACCCGGACTAGCGGTGTAGGTGAGCAGTTCTTC. Its protein is CASTRTSGVGEQFF.

J is TRBJ2-5 and V is TRBV28, with D maybe TRBD2 (5 bases). Germline CDR1 MDHEN, CDR2 SYDVKM. The CDR3 loop spans 13 amino acids. The germline V and J ends were trimmed by 5 bases and 4 bases, with 11 bases remaining between them. The CDR3 DNA reads TGTGCCAGCAGTCTCTCGGGGTTAGAGACCCAGTACTTC. Translated, it gives CASSLSGLETQYF.

The rearrangement uses TRBV2 and TRBJ2-1; TRBD1 agrees at 9 bases. The CDR3 is made up of 15 amino acids. V gave up 6 bases and J gave up 9 bases; unmatched junction bases: 12. The germline CDR1 and CDR2 sequences are SNHLY and FYNNEI. The CDR3 DNA reads TGTGCCAGCAGCCCCGGACAGGGGATTTCGAGTGAGCAGTTCTTC. This codes for CASSPGQGISSEQFF.

The CDR3 loop reads CASRLMNTEAFF. Here the CDR3 DNA reads TGTGCCAGCAGACTGATGAACACTGAAGCTTTCTTT. The rearrangement links TRBV7-9 to TRBJ1-1; D unclear. The CDR3 totals 12 residues. Trimming removed 6 bases from V and 0 bases from J, with 5 bases in between. Per germline, CDR1 SEHNR and CDR2 FQNEAQ (reference sequence).

In its sample, this clone was seen a few times. The rearrangement uses TRBV5-1 and TRBJ1-1; no reliable D call. This CDR3 spans 16 amino acids. The V and J ends lost 1 base and 4 bases respectively, with 17 bases between them. Germline CDR1 reads SGHRS; CDR2 reads YFSETQ. The CDR3 nucleotides read TGCGCCAGCAGCTTGAGGTCGCGGTTCCTAACCACTGAAGCTTTCTTT. Translation: CASSLRSRFLTTEAFF. Filled out from reference TRBV5-1 and TRBJ1-1, the complete variable domain reads KAGVTQTPRYLIKTRGQQVTLSCSPISGHRSVSWYQQTPGQGLQFLFEYFSETQRNKGNFPGRFSGRQFSNSRSEMNVSTLELGDSALYLCASSLRSRFLTTEAFFGQGTRLTVV.

V usage is TRBV11-1 and J usage is TRBJ2-2; 8 positions match TRBD1. CDR1 is SGHAT and CDR2 is FQDESV in the germline V gene (reference sequence). There are 16 residues in the CDR3. With V trimmed by 6 bases and J by 5 bases, 11 bases remained unmatched. As DNA, the CDR3 is TGTGCCAGCAGTTATAACAGGGGGGCTAAGACCGGGGAGCTGTTTTTT. Translation gives CASSYNRGAKTGELFF.

The chain couples TRBV7-9 to TRBJ1-1; D is unclear. The germline V and J ends were trimmed by 5 bases and 0 bases, with 10 bases remaining between them. This CDR3 has 14 residues. The germline V gene has CDR1 SEHNR and CDR2 FQNEAQ (reference sequence). CDR3 nucleotide sequence: TGTGCCAGCAGCCTAACAGTTATGAACACTGAAGCTTTCTTT. Translating gives CASSLTVMNTEAFF.

The chain joins TRBV27 to TRBJ2-2, with 7 bases identical to TRBD2. The CDR3 length is 16 residues. Losses at the gene ends were 6 bases for V and 5 bases for J; bases not matched to a gene: 12. Germline V gives CDR1 MNHEY, CDR2 SMNVEV (reference sequence). Written as DNA, the CDR3 is TGTGCCAGCAGAGGCGGGGGTGTGGGAGGAACCGGGGAGCTGTTTTTT. Translated: CASRGGGVGGTGELFF.

J is TRBJ2-7 and V is TRBV19, with 8 bases aligning to TRBD1. Germline lookup yields CDR1 LNHDA and CDR2 SQIVND (reference sequence). J was trimmed by 3 bases and V by 2 bases; bases with no gene match: 6. The CDR3 sequence is 15 residues long. The CDR3 here is CASSIQGASNYEQYF. The CDR3 region has the DNA TGTGCCAGTAGTATACAGGGGGCAAGTAACTACGAGCAGTACTTC.

The genes are TRBV11-2 and TRBJ2-1; D unresolved. Looked up from germline, CDR1 is SGHAT and CDR2 is FQNNGV. V was pared by 0 bases and J by 0 bases, with 6 bases between. This CDR3 is 15 amino acids long. The CDR3 here is CASSLDWSSYNEQFF. CDR3 sequence (DNA): TGTGCCAGCAGCTTAGATTGGAGCTCCTACAATGAGCAGTTCTTC.

The chain's CDR3 is CASSDYTGTRPEAFF. As DNA, the CDR3 is TGTGCCAGCAGTGACTACACCGGGACAAGGCCTGAAGCTTTCTTT. The genes are TRBV28 and TRBJ1-1, with D maybe TRBD1 (6 bases). This CDR3 has 15 amino acids. V was pared by 5 bases and J by 6 bases, with 19 bases between. Germline CDR1 and CDR2: MDHEN and SYDVKM.

The chain is built from TRBV28 and TRBJ2-7, with 8 bases that match TRBD2. The CDR3 extends over 15 amino acids. Germline CDR1 reads MDHEN; CDR2 reads SYDVKM. Trimming took 7 bases from V and 5 from J; bases not matched to a gene: 13. CDR3 in DNA: TGTGCCAGCACCATTCTTGCGGGAGGTTCTCACGAGCAGTACTTC. Protein sequence: CASTILAGGSHEQYF.

This clone has a single count. This chain connects TRBV27 to TRBJ2-5; the match to TRBD1 covers 11 bases. J gave up 5 bases and V 5 bases, and 7 bases lay outside the gene matches. The CDR3 spans 15 residues. Looked up from germline, CDR1 is MNHEY and CDR2 is SMNVEV (reference sequence). The CDR3 loop reads CASSGWTGGGETQYF. The CDR3 DNA follows: TGTGCCAGCAGTGGATGGACAGGGGGCGGGGAGACCCAGTACTTC.

The V gene is TRBV7-2, the J gene TRBJ2-7; 7 bases match TRBD2. The CDR3 spans 13 residues. The V gene end was trimmed by 7 bases and the J gene end by 4 bases; junction bases not matched to a gene: 7. CDR1 and CDR2 (germline): SGHTA, FQGNSA. CDR3: CASTTRGEYEQYF. DNA for the CDR3: TGTGCCAGCACTACCCGGGGGGAGTACGAGCAGTACTTC.

The chain recombines TRBV6-5 with TRBJ2-3, with D unresolved. The CDR3 spans 14 residues. Deletions cut 4 bases from V and 2 bases from J, with 10 bases between. From germline, CDR1 is MNHEY and CDR2 SVGAGI. DNA of the CDR3: TGTGCCAGCAGTTGGCGGTCAGACACAGATACGCAGTATTTT. Its translation: CASSWRSDTDTQYF.

The rearrangement uses TRBV27 and TRBJ2-7; 7 bases are a match to TRBD1. Germline CDR1 MNHEY, CDR2 SMNVEV (reference sequence). The CDR3 is 12 residues long. J was trimmed by 10 bases and V by 4 bases; bases with no gene match: 7. Here the CDR3 DNA reads TGTGCCAGCAGTTCAGGACAGGAACAACAGTACTTC. Translated, it gives CASSSGQEQQYF.

The chain couples TRBV19 to TRBJ2-7; weak D call: TRBD1 (6 bases). The V end was cut by 5 bases, the J end by 4 bases, with 9 bases between. The CDR3 extends over 12 amino acids. The germline gives CDR1 LNHDA, CDR2 SQIVND (reference sequence). This CDR3 is CASSVTGYEQYF. In DNA, the CDR3 is TGTGCCAGTAGTGTGACAGGTTACGAGCAGTACTTC.

V is TRBV9 and J is TRBJ2-3, with TRBD2 identical over 7 bases. V lost 4 bases, J lost 2 bases, and 10 bases stayed unmatched. The CDR3 covers 16 residues. Germline-derived CDR1 and CDR2 are SGDLS and YYNGEE. The CDR3 loop reads CASSPGRGGLTDTQYF. The CDR3 bases are TGTGCCAGCAGCCCAGGCCGGGGAGGGCTCACAGATACGCAGTATTTT.